This T cell receptor (beta chain) was profiled in a study of blood T cell repertoires in COVID-19 (dated by TCRdb to 2018 to 2020). With respect to the entire study: The collaborator samples originated in the United States, Italy and Spain and spanned the acute and convalescent phases of COVID-19. The prospective study material was composed of cDNA or gDNA derived from T cells, B-cell-depleted T cells, or PBMCs. Subjects who had been exposed to COVID-19, were actively infected with it, or had recovered from it provided the deeply sampled blood TCRbeta repertoires that made up the dataset. The repertoires were released in a freely available public database intended as a resource for research on the immune response to SARS-CoV-2. The samples were drawn from the first 160 participants of the ongoing ImmuneRACE study and from some 1,300 subjects provided by 6 global collaborators. Sample metadata almost always included a de-identified subject ID, COVID-19 status, age in years and sex. Where HLA class I and class II types were available, the types were taken from metadata supplied by the sample provider, not from assay-based typing. Broad study findings and their caveats: How much clinical and demographic metadata was included differed by source and by participant, and the metadata was provided uncurated.

TCRbeta CDR3 regions were amplified from genomic DNA by means of the immunoSEQ Assay, a bias-controlled multiplex PCR. In the source study's methods: The number of nucleated cells in each sample was estimated from the amplification of reference gene primers within the assay. To quantify the absolute abundance of each unique TCRbeta CDR3 rearrangement, sequence reads were collapsed and filtered. For each sample, productive Simpson clonality was calculated by taking the square root of Simpson's diversity index across productive rearrangements. In TCRdb, the immuneACCESS table is reduced to in-frame sequences with V and J assigned. These tables do not hold every clone; where another copy was compared, an unresolved V gene accounts for under half, and the others remain unexplained. That table supplies the V and J calls and clone size; D and trimming were determined from the DNA. This sample has about 95,000 clones in its table, and 81% of those were observed once. 20% to 25% of the sample is held by the ten biggest clonotypes.

Whole blood was collected in K2EDTA tubes by collaborating institutions according to the institutions' own protocols. For TCRbeta analysis, collaborators shipped samples as frozen whole blood, isolated PBMCs, or DNA extracted from either of those sample types. The CDR1 and CDR2 encoded by the germline V gene are MDHEN and SYDVKM. Inclusive of the bounding cysteine and phenylalanine, the CDR3 is 17 residues long. Left in the record is the CDR3 DNA by itself, 51 bases read in frame from the first base. The junction shows trimming of 0 bases on V and 7 bases on J, and the gene matches do not reach 10 bases of it. This clone was counted ten times or more. The antigen it binds to is not known. No qualities accompany the bases; no much larger clone lies one base away.

Recombination joined TRBV28 with TRBJ2-7, and TRBD2 matches 12 of the central bases. Sequenced input: peripheral blood. The TCR sequence derives from a man at least 80 years old with active or convalescent COVID-19. The sequence in DNA is TGTGCCAGCAGTTTATGGGCTCTAGCGGGGGGGCCCGGTGAGCAGTACTTC. Translated, it gives CASSLWALAGGPGEQYF. Supplemented by the reference TRBV28 and TRBJ2-7 proteins around the CDR3, the complete variable domain is DVKVTQSSRYLVKRTGEKVFLECVQDMDHENMFWYRQDPGLGLRLIYFSYDVKMKEKGDIPEGYSVSREKKERFSLILESASTNQTSMYLCASSLWALAGGPGEQYFGPGTRLTVT.